The sequence of this TCR beta chain was determined in a study of CD8+ T cells in alopecia areata. The V and J ends lost 5 bases and 7 bases, in that order; junction bases with no gene match: 3. This CDR3 contains 14 residues. In germline, CDR1 is SGHTA, CDR2 FQGTGA. This clone has more than one count but fewer than ten. Extracted RNA was reverse transcribed into cDNA, the sequencing template. The table came from immunoSEQ multiplex PCR; TCRdb's copy has only in-frame clones and leaves some out. The sample lists about 200,000 clones, more than 55% occurring once. The source material was CD8+ T cells sorted from blood. The sequence derives from a human donor in good health. The V and J genes are TRBV7-3 and TRBJ1-6, with TRBD1 matching 9 bases. The CDR3 loop is CASSDGTGNSPLHF. The DNA for the CDR3 is TGTGCCAGCAGCGACGGGACAGGGAATTCACCCCTCCACTTT.